These 21 T cell receptor beta chains came from one sample sequenced in a study of T-cell reconstitution after alpha-beta-depleted transplantation in children. Preparation of the TCRbeta library was carried out with unique molecular identifiers. TCRdb reprocessed the PCR reads via MiXCR and lists one record per CDR3 protein. The sample records some 250,000 distinct CDR3 sequences, around 12% being singletons. The sequenced sample was PBMCs from the stem cell graft donor, obtained from the stem cell graft. The receptors stem from a human donor who donated a stem cell graft to a child with acute lymphoblastic leukemia.

This clonotype came up many times. The rearrangement joins TRBV7-9 to TRBJ2-1, with 9 positions matching TRBD1. Germline values: CDR1 SEHNR, CDR2 FQNEAQ (reference sequence). The V and J ends lost 3 bases and 9 bases, in that order; junction bases with no gene match: 6. This CDR3 region has 14 residues. The CDR3 nucleotides read TGTGCCAGCAGCTTCGGACAGGGGACAGGTGAGCAGTTCTTC. Protein product: CASSFGQGTGEQFF.

This clonotype was detected ten times or more. V and J are TRBV12-3 or TRBV12-4 and TRBJ1-2, with 10 bases lining up with TRBD1. The CDR3 loop spans 17 amino acids. Unmatched junction bases numbered 14, after V lost 4 bases and J lost 6 bases. The CDR3 sequence: CASSSWPRTGGEDGYTF. The DNA of the CDR3 is TGTGCCAGCAGTTCCTGGCCCCGGACAGGGGGAGAGGATGGCTACACCTTC.

This clonotype occurred many times. The CDR3 loop is CASSHEPAPNQPQHF. In DNA form, the CDR3 reads TGTGCCAGCAGCCACGAACCGGCCCCCAATCAGCCCCAGCATTTT. The chain is built from TRBV3-1 and TRBJ1-5, with D hard to call. Between the trimmed V and J ends, which lost 3 bases and 3 bases, there was a span of 12 bases. Per germline, CDR1 LGHDT and CDR2 YNNKEL (reference sequence). This CDR3 has 15 residues.

This clonotype was picked up many times. This sequence joins TRBV20-1 and TRBJ1-5; 9 bases fit TRBD1. CDR1 and CDR2 from the germline V gene are DFQATT and SNEGSKA (reference sequence). The V and J ends lost 6 bases and 5 bases, in that order; junction bases with no gene match: 11. CDR3 length equals 15 residues. The CDR3 coding sequence is TGCAGTGCACCGATTAGACAGGGGGTTTATCAGCCCCAGCATTTT. Translated, it gives CSAPIRQGVYQPQHF.

This clonotype was counted only a few times. A read error may be the cause here, since a much bigger clone is one base away. This sequence joins TRBV28 and TRBJ2-6; D might be TRBD1 (5 bases). The CDR3 length is 18 residues. The germline V gene has CDR1 MDHEN and CDR2 SYDVKM. CDR3 protein: CASRGGRTEFSGANGLTF. Here the CDR3 DNA reads TGTGCCAGCAGGGGCGGAAGGACCGAATTCTCTGGGGCCAACGGCCTGACTTTC.

This clonotype was recorded many times. The CDR3 loop reads CASRTGSDIQYF. CDR3 nucleotide sequence: TGTGCCAGTAGGACAGGGTCGGACATTCAGTACTTC. This chain uses TRBV6-1 with TRBJ2-4, with 8 bases fitting TRBD1. The length of the CDR3 is 12 residues. V trimming: 9 bases; J trimming: 8 bases; junction bases outside the gene matches: 6. Germline lookup yields CDR1 MNHNS and CDR2 SASEGT.

This clonotype was seen repeatedly, ten times or more. This chain joins TRBV7-8 and TRBJ2-2; TRBD1 matches at 12 bases. The trim removed 5 bases at V and 4 bases at J, leaving 5 bases unmatched. Germline values: CDR1 SGHVS, CDR2 FQNEAQ. The CDR3 has 16 residues. For the CDR3, the DNA is TGTGCCAGCAGCATCGGGACAGGGGGCCGCACCGGGGAGCTGTTTTTT. Residues: CASSIGTGGRTGELFF.

With regard to this clonotype: A much more abundant neighbour one base away suggests this may be a read error. V usage is TRBV6-5 and J usage is TRBJ2-3; maybe TRBD1 (6 bases). The germline CDR1 and CDR2 sequences are MNHEY and SVGAGI. The CDR3 runs to 16 residues. Written as DNA, the CDR3 is TGTGTCAGCAGTTCCCCTTCGCGGACGAGGGGGGATACGCAGTATTTT. Translating it yields CVSSSPSRTRGDTQYF.

This chain joins TRBV7-7 and TRBJ1-2, with D possibly matching TRBD1 (6 bases). Germline V gene sequence: CDR1 SSHAT, CDR2 FNYEAQ (reference sequence). Between the trimmed V and J ends, which lost 6 bases and 5 bases, there was a span of 16 bases. The CDR3 sequence is 14 residues long. CDR3 sequence: CASSPLTGPYGYTF. In DNA form, the CDR3 reads TGTGCCAGCAGTCCTCTTACAGGGCCGTATGGCTACACCTTC.

This clonotype was seen many times. The V call is TRBV7-2, the J call TRBJ2-2, with 10 positions matching TRBD1. From germline, CDR1 is SGHTA and CDR2 FQGNSA. CDR3 length: 16 residues. J lost 0 bases, V lost 3 bases, and 1 base had no gene match. The CDR3 bases are TGTGCCAGCAGCTTCGGACAGGGGGCGAACACCGGGGAGCTGTTTTTT. This codes for CASSFGQGANTGELFF.

This clonotype was counted between two and nine times. The chain joins TRBV11-1 to TRBJ2-3; 13 nucleotides agree with TRBD2. This CDR3 spans 18 amino acids. The germline V gene has CDR1 SGHAT and CDR2 FQDESV (reference sequence). V trimming: 5 bases; J trimming: 0 bases; junction bases outside the gene matches: 8. The CDR3 sequence: CASSTGLAGQTSTDTQYF. The CDR3 nucleotides read TGTGCCAGCAGCACGGGACTAGCGGGGCAAACTAGCACAGATACGCAGTATTTT. The full variable domain, with the rest looked up from reference TRBV11-1 and TRBJ2-3, is EAEVAQSPRYKITEKSQAVAFWCDPISGHATLYWYRQILGQGPELLVQFQDESVVDDSQLPKDRFSAERLKGVDSTLKIQPAELGDSAMYLCASSTGLAGQTSTDTQYFGPGTRLTVL.

This clonotype was recorded at least ten times. V is TRBV7-2 and J is TRBJ2-3; TRBD2 matches 15 bases. Germline lookup yields CDR1 SGHTA and CDR2 FQGNSA. Trimming at V came to 8 bases and at J to 5 bases, leaving 5 bases not matched to a gene. CDR3 length equals 15 residues. For the CDR3, the DNA is TGTGCCAGCGGGGGACTAGCGGGAGGAGTAGATACGCAGTATTTT. Residues: CASGGLAGGVDTQYF.

This clonotype was found a few times. The rearrangement joins TRBV5-3 to TRBJ1-5; maybe TRBD1 (6 bases). TRBV5-3 is filed as an ORF, its function uncertain. Trimming cost V 4 bases and J 0 bases, with 8 bases left between them. The CDR3 length is 14 residues. The DNA for the CDR3 is TGTGCCAGAAGCGCGGACAGTAGCAATCAGCCCCAGCATTTT. Its protein product is CARSADSSNQPQHF.

This clonotype was picked up many times. V gene TRBV28 combines with J gene TRBJ2-5, with D possibly TRBD2 on 6 matching bases. CDR1 is MDHEN and CDR2 is SYDVKM in the germline V gene. The CDR3 consists of 13 residues. Trimming removed 1 base from V and 5 bases from J, with 8 bases in between. The CDR3 DNA reads as TGTGCCAGCAGTTTATTTCGGGAGGAGACCCAGTACTTC. Its translation: CASSLFREETQYF.

The chain has TRBV4-2 and TRBJ1-6; 8 positions agree with TRBD1. Per germline, CDR1 LGHNA and CDR2 YNFKEQ. The junction had 5 bases not matched to a gene; V was cut back by 3 bases and J by 7 bases. The CDR3 has 15 residues. The CDR3 region is CASSQPGQANSPLHF. CDR3 in DNA: TGTGCCAGCAGCCAGCCGGGACAGGCCAATTCACCCCTCCACTTT.

This clonotype showed up many times. The rearrangement uses TRBV27 and TRBJ2-2; D is ambiguous. Between the trimmed V and J ends, which lost 3 bases and 4 bases, there was a span of 12 bases. The V gene's germline CDR1 is MNHEY and CDR2 SMNVEV (reference sequence). This CDR3 region has 15 residues. CDR3 coding DNA: TGTGCCAGCAGTTTTACCCTGCTGGGCACCGGGGAGCTGTTTTTT. It specifies CASSFTLLGTGELFF.

This clonotype was observed at least ten times. The genes are TRBV7-2 and TRBJ2-7; D perhaps matches TRBD2 (5 bases). The ends were cut back, 2 bases at V and 3 bases at J, with 11 bases in the middle. CDR3 length: 14 residues. Germline V gene lookup returns CDR1 SGHTA and CDR2 FQGNSA. The CDR3 region is CASSLRAENYEQYF. DNA of the CDR3: TGTGCCAGCAGCTTAAGAGCGGAAAACTACGAGCAGTACTTC.

The sample holds many counts of this clonotype. The chain has TRBV7-9 and TRBJ2-5; tentative D call: TRBD1 (5 bases). Germline-derived CDR1 and CDR2 are SEHNR and FQNEAQ (reference sequence). CDR3 length: 15 residues. V was pared by 4 bases and J by 6 bases, with 18 bases between. The CDR3 DNA follows: TGTGCCAGCAGCTCCCGGGTAGGGGTGATGAAGACCCAGTACTTC. It specifies CASSSRVGVMKTQYF.

V usage is TRBV12-3 or TRBV12-4 and J usage is TRBJ1-5, with a tentative D call TRBD1 (5 bases). This CDR3 is 14 amino acids long. V was clipped by 7 bases and J by 2 bases, with 12 bases between them. This chain's CDR3 is CASKQDRGNQPQHF. In DNA form, the CDR3 reads TGTGCCAGCAAACAAGACAGAGGCAATCAGCCCCAGCATTTT.

This clonotype came up many times. The gene calls are TRBV9 and TRBJ2-1, with a possible D match to TRBD1 (5 bases). The CDR3 consists of 14 residues. Germline V CDR1 and CDR2: SGDLS, YYNGEE. Trimming stripped 2 bases from V and 7 bases from J, with 13 bases between. CDR3 nucleotides: TGTGCCAGCAGCGTCCGCACAGGTCAGAATGAGCAGTTCTTC. It encodes CASSVRTGQNEQFF.

This clonotype has just a few counts. The chain recombines TRBV7-9 with TRBJ2-7; D call uncertain. The germline CDR1 and CDR2 sequences are SEHNR and FQNEAQ (reference sequence). The CDR3 loop spans 11 amino acids. V lost 5 bases, J lost 5 bases, and 7 bases lay in between. The CDR3 loop is CASSQADEQYF. CDR3 in DNA: TGTGCCAGCAGCCAGGCCGACGAGCAGTACTTC.